This is a list of T cell receptor beta chains from one sample in a study of long-term antiretroviral therapy in people with HIV. Sequencing was performed with immunoSEQ multiplex PCR; in TCRdb, only in-frame clones are kept and a portion is missing. The sample has around 29,000 clones, roughly 85% seen once; the top ten hold around 13%. This specimen consisted of unsorted PBMCs, obtained 1.1 years after starting antiretroviral therapy. The source of these receptors is a young man with HIV. Both conserved end residues are part of each CDR3. D genes are given only for firm matches. Clone size is stated in some rows and not others, as once, few, many or a class when expanded.

CDR3aa	CDR3nt	j_gene	d_gene	abundance	v_gene
CASSEGQRGGHGPEQFF	TGTGCCAGCAGCGAAGGTCAGCGGGGGGGCCACGGTCCTGAGCAGTTCTTC	TRBJ2-1	TRBD2	NA	TRBV7-6
CASSFPPIYSNQPQHF	TGTGCCAGCAGTTTCCCCCCTATTTATAGCAATCAGCCCCAGCATTTT	TRBJ1-5	NA	NA	TRBV28
CASSFRSNAGGEQFF	TGTGCCAGCAGCTTCCGCTCTAACGCCGGGGGTGAGCAGTTCTTC	TRBJ2-1	NA	NA	TRBV7-8
CASSLSGSGNTIYF	TGCGCCAGCAGCTTGTCTGGCAGTGGAAACACCATATATTTT	TRBJ1-3	NA	NA	TRBV5-1
CASPAHYRDIRNQPQHF	TGTGCCAGTCCGGCCCACTACCGGGACATACGCAATCAGCCCCAGCATTTT	TRBJ1-5	NA	NA	TRBV5-4
CASSEVVGAYEQFF	TGTGCCAGCAGTGAAGTCGTTGGGGCGTATGAGCAGTTCTTC	TRBJ2-1	NA	NA	TRBV6-1
CASSPGTGVNSPLHF	TGCGCCAGCAGCCCAGGTACAGGAGTCAATTCACCCCTCCACTTT	TRBJ1-6	NA	NA	TRBV5-1
CASAFGRTGALNTEAFF	TGTGCCAGCGCCTTTGGGAGGACAGGGGCGTTGAACACTGAAGCTTTCTTT	TRBJ1-1	TRBD1	NA	TRBV7-9
CASSQDPDSGGREQYF	TGTGCCAGCAGCCAAGACCCCGATAGCGGGGGTAGGGAGCAGTACTTC	TRBJ2-7	TRBD2	few	TRBV4-2
CASSLDSYEYNEQFF	TGTGCCAGCAGCTTGGATTCGTACGAGTATAATGAGCAGTTCTTC	TRBJ2-1	NA	NA	TRBV5-6
CASIEAGGGVREISYNEQFF	TGTGCCAGCATTGAGGCGGGAGGGGGTGTCAGGGAAATCTCCTACAATGAGCAGTTCTTC	TRBJ2-1	TRBD2	NA	TRBV28
CASSQDPALAGYNEQFF	TGCGCCAGCAGCCAAGATCCTGCACTAGCGGGCTACAATGAGCAGTTCTTC	TRBJ2-1	TRBD2	NA	TRBV4-3
CASSFSSSGRPIYEQYF	TGTGCCAGCAGCTTTTCCTCTAGCGGGAGGCCCATCTACGAGCAGTACTTC	TRBJ2-7	TRBD2	NA	TRBV13
CASSLSPGQIAYEQYF	TGTGCCAGCAGCTTGTCTCCCGGCCAGATTGCGTACGAGCAGTACTTC	TRBJ2-7	NA	NA	TRBV5-4
CASSPPGGAGNEQFF	TGTGCCAGCAGCCCCCCCGGGGGCGCGGGCAATGAGCAGTTCTTC	TRBJ2-1	NA	NA	TRBV7-3
CASSLGGGLGANVLTF	TGTGCCAGCTCACTTGGAGGGGGGCTTGGGGCCAACGTCCTGACTTTC	TRBJ2-6	NA	NA	TRBV18
CASSQGPPGNTEAFF	TGTGCCAGCAGCCAGGGACCCCCTGGGAACACTGAAGCTTTCTTT	TRBJ1-1	NA	NA	TRBV5-4
CASSFRGRIYNEQFF	TGTGCCAGCAGTTTCCGGGGTCGGATATACAATGAGCAGTTCTTC	TRBJ2-1	NA	NA	TRBV28
CASGRSNTEAFF	TGTGCCTCGGGACGCTCGAACACTGAAGCTTTCTTT	TRBJ1-1	NA	NA	TRBV30
CASSMASGFYEQYF	TGTGCCAGTAGTATGGCCAGCGGATTCTACGAGCAGTACTTC	TRBJ2-7	NA	NA	TRBV19
CASSMGQGPYEQYF	TGCGCCAGCAGCATGGGACAGGGACCCTACGAGCAGTACTTC	TRBJ2-7	TRBD1	NA	TRBV5-1
CASGLRSVRF	TGCGCCAGCGGTTTGCGGAGCGTCCGTTTT	TRBJ2-3	NA	once	TRBV4-1
CASRSGWLGYEQYF	TGTGCCAGCAGGAGCGGGTGGCTTGGATACGAGCAGTACTTC	TRBJ2-7	NA	NA	TRBV28
CAGRQGEEKLFF	TGTGCCGGAAGACAGGGTGAAGAAAAACTGTTTTTT	TRBJ1-4	TRBD1	NA	TRBV2
CASSSLGNTEAFF	TGTGCCAGCAGTTCTCTCGGCAACACTGAAGCTTTCTTT	TRBJ1-1	NA	NA	TRBV7-3
CASSIRWGNEQFF	TGTGCCAGTAGTATAAGATGGGGGAATGAGCAGTTCTTC	TRBJ2-1	NA	NA	TRBV19
CASSHQPGGEKLFF	TGTGCCAGCAGCCATCAACCGGGAGGTGAAAAACTGTTTTTT	TRBJ1-4	NA	NA	TRBV7-2
CASRSSGSYEQYF	TGCGCCAGCAGGAGTAGCGGATCCTACGAGCAGTACTTC	TRBJ2-7	NA	NA	TRBV5-1
CAFFPDRGEAQYF	TGTGCCTTTTTTCCCGACAGGGGGGAGGCCCAGTACTTC	TRBJ2-5	TRBD1	NA	TRBV30
CAWGYTGDVSYEQYF	TGTGCCTGGGGATACACAGGGGACGTCTCCTACGAGCAGTACTTC	TRBJ2-7	TRBD1	NA	TRBV30
CASSQDRTGISDTQYF	TGTGCCAGCAGCCAAGATAGAACAGGAATCTCAGATACGCAGTATTTT	TRBJ2-3	NA	NA	TRBV4-2
CASSQPSGKSSYEQYF	TGTGCCAGCAGCCAACCTAGCGGGAAGAGCTCCTACGAGCAGTACTTC	TRBJ2-7	TRBD2	NA	TRBV4-2
CASSPIGLAGGGEQFF	TGTGCCAGTAGCCCTATCGGACTAGCGGGAGGGGGTGAGCAGTTCTTC	TRBJ2-1	TRBD2	NA	TRBV19
CASSFTYGQGTYGYTF	TGTGCCAGCAGCTTCACCTATGGACAGGGCACTTATGGCTACACCTTC	TRBJ1-2	TRBD1	NA	TRBV11-2
CASSPRQTIPNYGYTF	TGTGCCAGCAGCCCTCGACAGACCATCCCTAACTATGGCTACACCTTC	TRBJ1-2	NA	NA	TRBV7-2
CASSHRTGGEYGELFF	TGTGCCAGCAGCCATAGGACAGGGGGCGAATACGGGGAGCTGTTTTTT	TRBJ2-2	TRBD1	once	TRBV7-8
CASSFRTSPTRGTGELFF	TGTGCCAGCAGCTTTCGGACTAGCCCCACCAGGGGCACCGGGGAGCTGTTTTTT	TRBJ2-2	TRBD2	NA	TRBV11-2
CASSFGGTYEQYF	TGTGCCAGCAGCTTCGGGGGTACCTACGAGCAGTACTTC	TRBJ2-7	NA	NA	TRBV5-6
CAWSVYTEAFF	TGTGCCTGGAGTGTGTACACTGAAGCTTTCTTT	TRBJ1-1	NA	NA	TRBV30
CASRGQPDNSPLHF	TGTGCCAGCAGGGGACAGCCAGATAATTCACCCCTCCACTTT	TRBJ1-6	TRBD1	NA	TRBV6-1
CASSPLAGDGEQYF	TGCGCCAGCAGCCCTCTAGCGGGGGATGGGGAGCAGTACTTC	TRBJ2-7	TRBD2	NA	TRBV5-1
CASSFGLAGSANTGELFF	TGTGCCAGCAGTTTCGGTCTAGCGGGGTCCGCGAACACCGGGGAGCTGTTTTTT	TRBJ2-2	TRBD2	NA	TRBV28
CASSPYGRGNGEQYF	TGTGCCAGCTCACCTTATGGGAGAGGGAACGGGGAGCAGTACTTC	TRBJ2-7	NA	NA	TRBV18
CSVEGVTEAFF	TGCAGCGTGGAAGGGGTTACTGAAGCTTTCTTT	TRBJ1-1	NA	NA	TRBV29-1
CASLTGGTEAFF	TGTGCCAGCCTGACAGGGGGAACTGAAGCTTTCTTT	TRBJ1-1	TRBD1	once	TRBV6-6
CASSQGETQETQYF	TGTGCCAGCAGCCAAGGAGAAACCCAAGAGACCCAGTACTTC	TRBJ2-5	NA	NA	TRBV4-2
CASSIIATNEKLFF	TGTGCCAGTAGTATTATTGCAACTAATGAAAAACTGTTTTTT	TRBJ1-4	NA	NA	TRBV19
CASSYSPGRDEQYF	TGTGCCAGCAGTTACTCGCCAGGGAGGGACGAGCAGTACTTC	TRBJ2-7	TRBD2	NA	TRBV6-5